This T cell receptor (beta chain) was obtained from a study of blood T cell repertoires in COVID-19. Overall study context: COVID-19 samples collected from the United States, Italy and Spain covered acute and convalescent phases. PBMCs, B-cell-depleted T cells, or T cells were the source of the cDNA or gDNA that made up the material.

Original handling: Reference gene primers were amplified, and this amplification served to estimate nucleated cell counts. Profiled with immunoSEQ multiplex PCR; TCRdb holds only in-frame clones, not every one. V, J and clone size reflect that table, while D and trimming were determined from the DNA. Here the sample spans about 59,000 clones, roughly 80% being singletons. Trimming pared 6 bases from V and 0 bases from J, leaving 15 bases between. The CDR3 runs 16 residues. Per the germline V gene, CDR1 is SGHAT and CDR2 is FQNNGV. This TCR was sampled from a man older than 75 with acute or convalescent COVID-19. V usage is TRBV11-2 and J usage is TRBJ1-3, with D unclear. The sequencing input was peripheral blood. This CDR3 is CASSKERGFSGNTIYF. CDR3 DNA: TGTGCCAGCAGTAAAGAACGAGGCTTCTCTGGAAACACCATATATTTT.